These T cell receptor beta chains were read from a single sample in a study of cytomegalovirus exposure and HLA in healthy donors. The assay was immunoSEQ multiplex PCR, and TCRdb's table has in-frame clones only and misses some. The table lists 220,000 or so clones, 80% to 90% of them singletons. The source material was PBMCs. Receptors were obtained from a woman in her late teens or twenties in good health and CMV-seropositive. Both conserved end residues are part of each CDR3. A D gene is named only where the DNA matches it firmly. Clone size is shown for a subset of rows, as once, few, many or a class of expanded clone.

abundance	v_gene	d_gene	j_gene	CDR3nt	CDR3aa
-	TRBV7-2	TRBD1	TRBJ2-2	TGTGCCAGCAGGGACAGGGTGGGGACCGGGGAGCTGTTTTTT	CASRDRVGTGELFF
-	TRBV28	TRBD1	TRBJ1-1	TGTGCCAGCAGGGATACAGGGGGTCTCACTGAAGCTTTCTTT	CASRDTGGLTEAFF
few	TRBV6-1	TRBD2	TRBJ2-7	TGTGCCAGCACCCGTGGGGCTAGGGACTACAACGAGCAGTACTTC	CASTRGARDYNEQYF
-	TRBV30	TRBD1	TRBJ1-5	TGTGCCTGGAGTCCCCCGGGACAGGAATATCAGCCCCAGCATTTT	CAWSPPGQEYQPQHF
-	TRBV27	-	TRBJ2-1	TGTGCCAGCACCCCGGGTTTCTCCTACAATGAGCAGTTCTTC	CASTPGFSYNEQFF
-	TRBV18	TRBD2	TRBJ2-1	TGTGCCAGCTCACCTCCTATCAGGACTAGCGGGATTGGTAATGAGCAGTTCTTC	CASSPPIRTSGIGNEQFF
-	TRBV6-6	TRBD2	TRBJ2-3	TGTGCCAGCAGAGCGAGCGGGAGTGCAGATACGCAGTATTTT	CASRASGSADTQYF
-	TRBV14	-	TRBJ1-1	TGTGCCAGCAGCCAAGATCAGGTATGGACTGAAGCTTTCTTT	CASSQDQVWTEAFF
-	TRBV30	TRBD2	TRBJ2-7	TGTGCCTGGAGTGACGGGACTAGCGGTCCAATCGTAGGGTCCTACGAGCAGTACTTC	CAWSDGTSGPIVGSYEQYF
-	TRBV5-4	-	TRBJ1-2	TGTGCCAGCAGCCCTCGGGGGTTGAGGCGAGGCTACACCTTC	CASSPRGLRRGYTF
-	TRBV7-9	-	TRBJ1-5	TGTGCCAGCAGCGCAAAGGGAGGGTACGATCAGCCCCAGCATTTT	CASSAKGGYDQPQHF
-	TRBV11-3	-	TRBJ2-1	TGTGCCAGCAGCTTGGACAGTCTATCCTACAATGAGCAGTTCTTC	CASSLDSLSYNEQFF
-	TRBV27	TRBD1	TRBJ2-7	TGTGCCAGCAGTCCGATCGACAGGGCCTCCTACGAGCAGTACTTC	CASSPIDRASYEQYF
-	TRBV4-1	-	TRBJ2-5	TGCGCCAGCAGCCAAGAAGCCCCGTTGGGGGGTGTTGAGACCCAGTACTTC	CASSQEAPLGGVETQYF
once	TRBV7-3	TRBD2	TRBJ2-1	TGTGCCAGCAGCTTAGGGCGGACGGGAGGGGGCTACAATGAGCAGTTCTTC	CASSLGRTGGGYNEQFF
-	TRBV27	TRBD2	TRBJ2-2	TGTGCCAGCAGTCTTGGGGTAGCGGGAACCGGGGAGCTGTTTTTT	CASSLGVAGTGELFF
-	TRBV4-1	-	TRBJ1-5	TGCGCCAGCAGCCCCGCAGATAGCAATCAGCCCCAGCATTTT	CASSPADSNQPQHF
-	TRBV6-4	-	TRBJ1-5	TGTGCCAGCAGTGAAGACCCGGCGGGTCAGCCCCAGCATTTT	CASSEDPAGQPQHF
-	TRBV27	-	TRBJ1-5	TGTGCCAGCCGGCGCAGGGGCAATCAGCCCCAGCATTTT	CASRRRGNQPQHF
-	TRBV10-2	TRBD2	TRBJ2-7	TGCGCCAGCAGTGAAGTCCGGACTAGCGTAACCTACGAGCAGTACTTC	CASSEVRTSVTYEQYF
-	TRBV5-1	TRBD1	TRBJ2-7	TGCGCCAGCAGCTCGGGACAGGGTGGTCTTGAGGGCGAGCAGTACTTC	CASSSGQGGLEGEQYF
-	TRBV27	TRBD1	TRBJ2-6	TGTGCCAGCAGCTACAGGGGGCTGGACCTGAGGGGGGCCAACGTCCTGACTTTC	CASSYRGLDLRGANVLTF
few	TRBV7-3	-	TRBJ2-3	TGTGCCAGCAGCTTAAGCTCCGACACCTATACGCAGTATTTT	CASSLSSDTYTQYF
-	TRBV10-3	-	TRBJ2-5	TGTGCCATCAGTGAGGGGGCTTCGTACCAAGAGACCCAGTACTTC	CAISEGASYQETQYF
-	TRBV7-7	-	TRBJ2-2	TGTGCCAGCAGCTTACACCCGGGAGAAAACACCGGGGAGCTGTTTTTT	CASSLHPGENTGELFF
-	TRBV18	-	TRBJ1-1	TGTGCCAGCTCACCTATCAGGGGCCCCATGAACACTGAAGCTTTCTTT	CASSPIRGPMNTEAFF
-	TRBV9	TRBD2	TRBJ2-1	TGTGCCAGCAGCGTAGAGGGACTAGCGGGAGGGGACAATGAGCAGTTCTTC	CASSVEGLAGGDNEQFF
-	TRBV6-6	TRBD1	TRBJ2-5	TGTGCCAGCAGCCGTGGACAGGGGAAAGAGACCCAGTACTTC	CASSRGQGKETQYF
-	TRBV6-5	TRBD2	TRBJ2-2	TGTGCCAGCAGTTACGGCGTGCTAGCGGGTCCCGGGGAGCTGTTTTTT	CASSYGVLAGPGELFF
-	TRBV6-1	-	TRBJ1-1	TGTGCCAGCAGTGAAGGGAAGGGGCCGTTGAACACTGAAGCTTTCTTT	CASSEGKGPLNTEAFF
-	TRBV28	-	TRBJ2-7	TGTGCCAGCAGTTTTGCACCAGGGTATGAGCAGTACTTC	CASSFAPGYEQYF
-	TRBV5-6	-	TRBJ2-4	TGTGCCAGCAGCTTGGCCGTGAGACAGACCATTCAGTACTTC	CASSLAVRQTIQYF